Below, 5 T cell receptor beta chains from the same sample are listed, as sequenced in a study of cytomegalovirus exposure and HLA in healthy donors. The PCR was carried out with 60 Vbeta primers and 13 Jbeta primers. Assay used: immunoSEQ multiplex PCR; TCRdb lists only in-frame clones, some missing. Seen here are about 160,000 clones, approximately 81% observed once, and the top ten hold roughly 1.4%. The sample comprised PBMCs. The receptor source for this set is a man between 50 and 59 years old in good health and CMV-seropositive.

The chain carries TRBV2 and TRBJ1-3, with D hard to call. Germline V gives CDR1 SNHLY, CDR2 FYNNEI. CDR3 size: 14 residues. Trimming cost V 6 bases and J 0 bases, with 9 bases left between them. The CDR3 bases are TGTGCCAGCAGAATCTCAGTCTCTGGAAACACCATATATTTT. It codes for CASRISVSGNTIYF.

The rearrangement links TRBV28 to TRBJ1-2; D is uncertain. CDR3 size: 13 residues. With 0 bases removed from V and 7 bases from J, the gap between germline ends came to 9 bases. Germline V gene data show CDR1 as MDHEN and CDR2 as SYDVKM. The CDR3 region is CASSLWGRSGYTF. The CDR3 bases are TGTGCCAGCAGTTTATGGGGGAGATCTGGCTACACCTTC.

This chain uses TRBV9 with TRBJ2-2, with unresolved D. V lost 3 bases and J lost 7, with 22 bases in between. CDR1 SGDLS and CDR2 YYNGEE come from the germline V gene. The CDR3 covers 17 residues. The CDR3 is CASSGFRGASFSGELFF. CDR3 sequence (DNA): TGTGCCAGCAGCGGATTTCGTGGCGCTAGTTTCAGCGGGGAGCTGTTTTTT.

The chain combines TRBV6-6 with TRBJ1-2; D might be TRBD1 (5 bases). The V and J ends lost 0 bases and 8 bases respectively, with 10 bases between them. The CDR3 length is 13 residues. The germline CDR1 and CDR2 sequences are MNHNY and SVGAGI (reference sequence). In nucleotides, the CDR3 is TGTGCCAGCAGTTACTCGGGGGAGGGGGGCTACACCTTC. Its protein is CASSYSGEGGYTF.

In its sample, this clone was seen a few times. V is TRBV11-1 and J is TRBJ2-3; 11 bases map to TRBD2. V shed 3 bases and J 5 bases; nucleotides not matched to a gene: 1. Germline values: CDR1 SGHAT, CDR2 FQDESV (reference sequence). CDR3 length: 14 amino acids. The DNA of the CDR3 is TGTGCCAGCAGCTTCCTAGCGGGGGGAGATACGCAGTATTTT. Encoded protein: CASSFLAGGDTQYF.